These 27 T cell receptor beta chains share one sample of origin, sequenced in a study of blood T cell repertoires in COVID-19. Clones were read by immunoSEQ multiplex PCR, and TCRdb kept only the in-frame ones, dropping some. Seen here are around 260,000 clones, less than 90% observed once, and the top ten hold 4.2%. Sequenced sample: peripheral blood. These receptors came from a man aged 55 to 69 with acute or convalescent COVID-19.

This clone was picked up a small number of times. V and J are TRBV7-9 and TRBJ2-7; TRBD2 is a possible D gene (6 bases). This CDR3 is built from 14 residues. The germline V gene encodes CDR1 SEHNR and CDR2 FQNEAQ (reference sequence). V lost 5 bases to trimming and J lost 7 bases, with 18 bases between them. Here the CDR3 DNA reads TGTGCCAGCAGCCTAACCGGCGGGGCGGAAGAGCAGTACTTC. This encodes CASSLTGGAEEQYF.

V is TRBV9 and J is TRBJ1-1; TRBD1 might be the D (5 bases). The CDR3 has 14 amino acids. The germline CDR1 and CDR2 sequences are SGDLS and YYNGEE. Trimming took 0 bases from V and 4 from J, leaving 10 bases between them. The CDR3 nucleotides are TGTGCCAGCAGCGTAGAGGCCGGGGGCACTGAAGCTTTCTTT. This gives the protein CASSVEAGGTEAFF.

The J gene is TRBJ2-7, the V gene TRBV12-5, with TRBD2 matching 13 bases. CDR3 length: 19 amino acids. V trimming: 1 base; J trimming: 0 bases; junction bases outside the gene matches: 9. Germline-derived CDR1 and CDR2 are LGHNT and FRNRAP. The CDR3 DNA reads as TGTGCTAGTGGTTTGGACTTCGGACTAGCGGGGGACAGCTCCTACGAGCAGTACTTC. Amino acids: CASGLDFGLAGDSSYEQYF. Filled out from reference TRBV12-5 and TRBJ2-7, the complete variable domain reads DARVTQTPRHKVTEMGQEVTMRCQPILGHNTVFWYRQTMMQGLELLAYFRNRAPLDDSGMPKDRFSAEMPDATLATLKIQPSEPRDSAVYFCASGLDFGLAGDSSYEQYFGPGTRLTVT.

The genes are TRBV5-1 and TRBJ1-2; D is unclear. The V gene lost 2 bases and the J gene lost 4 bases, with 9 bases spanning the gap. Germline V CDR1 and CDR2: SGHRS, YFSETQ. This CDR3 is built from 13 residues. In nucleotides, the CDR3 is TGCGCCAGCAGCTTCCCGGAGGGCTATGGCTACACCTTC. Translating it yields CASSFPEGYGYTF.

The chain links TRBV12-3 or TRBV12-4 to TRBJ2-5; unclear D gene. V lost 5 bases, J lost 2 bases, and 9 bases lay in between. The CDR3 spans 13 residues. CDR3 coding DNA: TGTGCCAGCAGTCCGCACACACAAGAGACCCAGTACTTC. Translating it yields CASSPHTQETQYF.

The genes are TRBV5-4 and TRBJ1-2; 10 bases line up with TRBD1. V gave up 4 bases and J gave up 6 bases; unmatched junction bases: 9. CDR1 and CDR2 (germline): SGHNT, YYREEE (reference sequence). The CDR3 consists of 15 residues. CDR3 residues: CASSTPGQGTHGYTF. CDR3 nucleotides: TGTGCCAGCAGCACCCCGGGACAGGGGACTCATGGCTACACCTTC.

This chain's CDR3 is CASSSGVPSYNEQFF. CDR3 sequence (DNA): TGTGCCAGCAGCTCGGGAGTCCCCTCCTACAATGAGCAGTTCTTC. V and J are TRBV7-2 and TRBJ2-1, with a weak D call TRBD2 (6 bases). The CDR3 consists of 15 residues. Germline V gene sequence: CDR1 SGHTA, CDR2 FQGNSA. V lost 4 bases and J lost 0, with 10 bases in between.

CDR3 bases: TGTGCCAGCAGCCCCTGGGTGGGAGCCGAGCAGTACTTC. This encodes CASSPWVGAEQYF. The chain links TRBV7-9 to TRBJ2-7; D may be TRBD2 (5 bases). The V gene's germline CDR1 is SEHNR and CDR2 FQNEAQ (reference sequence). Trimming removed 5 bases from V and 6 bases from J, with 14 bases in between. CDR3 length: 13 residues.

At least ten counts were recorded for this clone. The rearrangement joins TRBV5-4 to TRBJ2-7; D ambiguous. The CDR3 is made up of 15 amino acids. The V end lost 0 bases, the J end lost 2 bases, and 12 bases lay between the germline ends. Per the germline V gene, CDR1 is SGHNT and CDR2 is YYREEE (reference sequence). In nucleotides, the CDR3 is TGTGCCAGCAGCTTGGATTTGGGCCCCACCTACGAGCAGTACTTC. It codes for CASSLDLGPTYEQYF.

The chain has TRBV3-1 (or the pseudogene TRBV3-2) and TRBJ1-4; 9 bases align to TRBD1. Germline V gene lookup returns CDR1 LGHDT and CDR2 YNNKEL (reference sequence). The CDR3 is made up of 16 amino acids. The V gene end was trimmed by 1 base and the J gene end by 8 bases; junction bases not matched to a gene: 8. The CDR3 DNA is TGTGCCAGCAGCCAAGTACCGGGGACAGGGTACGAAAAACTGTTTTTT. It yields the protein CASSQVPGTGYEKLFF.

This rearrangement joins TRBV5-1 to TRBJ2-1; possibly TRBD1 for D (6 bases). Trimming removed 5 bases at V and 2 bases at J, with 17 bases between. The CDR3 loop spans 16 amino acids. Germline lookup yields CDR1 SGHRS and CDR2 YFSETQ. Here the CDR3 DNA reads TGCGCCAGCAGTACAATGACAGGAGCCCCCTACAATGAGCAGTTCTTC. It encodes CASSTMTGAPYNEQFF.

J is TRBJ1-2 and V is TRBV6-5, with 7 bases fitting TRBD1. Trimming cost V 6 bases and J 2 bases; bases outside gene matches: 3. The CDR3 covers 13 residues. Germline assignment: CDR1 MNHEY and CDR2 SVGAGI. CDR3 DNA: TGTGCCAGCAGCCCGACAGGGAACTATGGCTACACCTTC. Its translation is CASSPTGNYGYTF.

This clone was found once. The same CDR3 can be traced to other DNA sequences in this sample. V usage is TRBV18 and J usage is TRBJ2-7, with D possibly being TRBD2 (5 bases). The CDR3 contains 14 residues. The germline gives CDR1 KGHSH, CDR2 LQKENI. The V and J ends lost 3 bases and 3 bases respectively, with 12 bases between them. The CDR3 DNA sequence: TGTGCCAGCTCACCCAGCGGCACGAACTACGAGCAGTACTTC. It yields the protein CASSPSGTNYEQYF.

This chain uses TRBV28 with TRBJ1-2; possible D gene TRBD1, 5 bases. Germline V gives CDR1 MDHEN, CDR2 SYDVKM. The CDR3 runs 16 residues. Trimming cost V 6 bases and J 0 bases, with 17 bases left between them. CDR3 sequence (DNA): TGTGCCAGCAGGACAGTCTCTGGGCGGCCTAACTATGGCTACACCTTC. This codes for CASRTVSGRPNYGYTF.

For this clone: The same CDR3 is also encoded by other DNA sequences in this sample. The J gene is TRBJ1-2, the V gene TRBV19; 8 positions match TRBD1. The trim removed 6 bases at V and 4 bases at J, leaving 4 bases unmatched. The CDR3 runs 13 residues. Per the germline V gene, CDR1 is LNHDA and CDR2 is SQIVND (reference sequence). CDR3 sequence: CASSLGQGYGYTF. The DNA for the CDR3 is TGTGCCAGTAGCTTAGGACAGGGCTATGGCTACACCTTC.

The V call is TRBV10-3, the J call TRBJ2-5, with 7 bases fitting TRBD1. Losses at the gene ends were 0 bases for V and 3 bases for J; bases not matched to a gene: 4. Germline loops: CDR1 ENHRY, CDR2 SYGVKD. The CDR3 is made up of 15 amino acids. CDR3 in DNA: TGTGCCATCAGTGAGTCCAAGGGACAGAAAGAGACCCAGTACTTC. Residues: CAISESKGQKETQYF.

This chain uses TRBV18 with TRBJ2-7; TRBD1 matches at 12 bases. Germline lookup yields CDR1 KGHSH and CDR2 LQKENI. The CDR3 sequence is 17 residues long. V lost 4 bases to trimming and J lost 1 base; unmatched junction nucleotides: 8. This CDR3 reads CASSLGQGAGRSYEQYF. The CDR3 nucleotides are TGTGCCAGCTCACTGGGACAGGGGGCAGGGAGGTCCTACGAGCAGTACTTC.

CDR3 nucleotide sequence: TGTGCCAGCAGTTTATGGGGGCACGAGACCCAGTACTTC. Translation gives CASSLWGHETQYF. V is TRBV27 and J is TRBJ2-5; TRBD1 might be the D (6 bases). V was trimmed by 1 base and J by 5 bases, leaving 8 bases between them. Germline CDR1 is MNHEY and CDR2 is SMNVEV (reference sequence). The CDR3 has 13 residues.

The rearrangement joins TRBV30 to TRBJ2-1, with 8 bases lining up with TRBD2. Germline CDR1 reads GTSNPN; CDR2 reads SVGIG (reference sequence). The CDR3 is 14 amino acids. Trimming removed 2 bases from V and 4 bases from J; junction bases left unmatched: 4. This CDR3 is CAWSLSGEYNEQFF. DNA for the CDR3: TGTGCCTGGAGTCTTAGCGGGGAATACAATGAGCAGTTCTTC.

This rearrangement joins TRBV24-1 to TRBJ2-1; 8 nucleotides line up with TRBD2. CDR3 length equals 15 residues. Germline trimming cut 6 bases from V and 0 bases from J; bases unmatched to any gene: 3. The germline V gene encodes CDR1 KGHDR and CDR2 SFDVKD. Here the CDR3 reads CATSPAGDSYNEQFF. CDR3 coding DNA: TGTGCCACCAGTCCAGCGGGGGACTCCTACAATGAGCAGTTCTTC.

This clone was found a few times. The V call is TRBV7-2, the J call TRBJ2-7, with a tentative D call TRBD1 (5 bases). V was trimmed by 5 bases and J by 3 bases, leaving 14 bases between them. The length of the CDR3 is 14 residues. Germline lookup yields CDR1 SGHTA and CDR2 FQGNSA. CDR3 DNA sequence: TGTGCCAGCAGCCCTAGTTGGGGCAGCTACGAGCAGTACTTC. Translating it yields CASSPSWGSYEQYF.

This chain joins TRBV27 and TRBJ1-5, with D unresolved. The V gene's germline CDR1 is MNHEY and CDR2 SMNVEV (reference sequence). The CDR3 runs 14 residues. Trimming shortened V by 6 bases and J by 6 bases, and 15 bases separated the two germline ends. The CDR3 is CASRSLRGAQPQHF. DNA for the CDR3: TGTGCCAGCAGGTCCTTAAGAGGAGCTCAGCCCCAGCATTTT.

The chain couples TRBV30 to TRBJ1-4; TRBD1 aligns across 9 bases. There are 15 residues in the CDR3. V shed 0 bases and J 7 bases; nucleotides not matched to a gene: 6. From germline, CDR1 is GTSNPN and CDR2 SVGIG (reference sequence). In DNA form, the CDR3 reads TGTGCCTGGAGTGTAGGGGACAGGGTAGTTGAAAAACTGTTTTTT. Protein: CAWSVGDRVVEKLFF.

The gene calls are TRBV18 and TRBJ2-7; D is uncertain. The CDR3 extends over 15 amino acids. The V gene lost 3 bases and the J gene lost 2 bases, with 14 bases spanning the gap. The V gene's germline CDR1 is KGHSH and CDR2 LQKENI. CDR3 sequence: CASSPAAIPTYEQYF. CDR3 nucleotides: TGTGCCAGCTCACCGGCTGCCATACCCACCTACGAGCAGTACTTC.

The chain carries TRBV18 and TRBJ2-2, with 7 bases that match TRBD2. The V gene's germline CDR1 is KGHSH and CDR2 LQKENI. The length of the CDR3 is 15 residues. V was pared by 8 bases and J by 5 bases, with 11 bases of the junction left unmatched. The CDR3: CASAKRETDTGELFF. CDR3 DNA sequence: TGTGCCAGCGCAAAGCGGGAAACAGATACCGGGGAGCTGTTTTTT.

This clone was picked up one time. Written as DNA, the CDR3 is TGTGCCAGTAGTATCCGTGGTAGCGGGAGATACGAGCAGTACTTC. As protein: CASSIRGSGRYEQYF. V and J are TRBV19 and TRBJ2-7, with TRBD2 identical over 9 bases. CDR3 size: 15 residues. Germline CDR1 reads LNHDA; CDR2 reads SQIVND (reference sequence). Trimming cost V 3 bases and J 4 bases; bases outside gene matches: 7.

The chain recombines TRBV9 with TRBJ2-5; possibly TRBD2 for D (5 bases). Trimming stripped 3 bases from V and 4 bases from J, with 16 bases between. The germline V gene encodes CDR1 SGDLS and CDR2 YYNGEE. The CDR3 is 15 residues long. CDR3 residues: CASSAEPNEGETQYF. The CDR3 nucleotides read TGTGCCAGCAGCGCGGAGCCTAATGAGGGAGAGACCCAGTACTTC.